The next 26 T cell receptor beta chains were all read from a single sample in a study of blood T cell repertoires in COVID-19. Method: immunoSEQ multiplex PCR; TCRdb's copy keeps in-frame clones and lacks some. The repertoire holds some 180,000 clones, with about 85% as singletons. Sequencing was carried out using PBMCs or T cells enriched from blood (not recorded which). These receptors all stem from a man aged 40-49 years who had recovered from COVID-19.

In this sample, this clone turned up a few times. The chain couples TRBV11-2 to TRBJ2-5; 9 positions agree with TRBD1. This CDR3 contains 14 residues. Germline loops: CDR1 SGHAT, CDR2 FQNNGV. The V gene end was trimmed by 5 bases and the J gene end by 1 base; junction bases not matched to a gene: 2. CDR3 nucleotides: TGTGCCAGCAGCACGACAGGGGGCCAAGAGACCCAGTACTTC. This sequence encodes CASSTTGGQETQYF.

The CDR3 DNA is TGTGCCAGCAGTCGGGGATTAAAGGTCACAGATACGCAGTATTTT. It yields the protein CASSRGLKVTDTQYF. This sequence joins TRBV5-8 and TRBJ2-3; possible D gene TRBD2, 5 bases. In germline, CDR1 is SGHTS, CDR2 YDEGEE. Trimming removed 5 bases from V and 2 bases from J, with 15 bases in between. The CDR3 has 15 amino acids.

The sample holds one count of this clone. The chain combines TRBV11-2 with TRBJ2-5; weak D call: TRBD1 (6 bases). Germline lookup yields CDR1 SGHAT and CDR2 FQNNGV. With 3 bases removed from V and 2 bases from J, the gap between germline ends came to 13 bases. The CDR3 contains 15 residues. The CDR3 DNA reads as TGTGCCAGCAGCTTGGGACACCCTGGGCAAGAGACCCAGTACTTC. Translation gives CASSLGHPGQETQYF.

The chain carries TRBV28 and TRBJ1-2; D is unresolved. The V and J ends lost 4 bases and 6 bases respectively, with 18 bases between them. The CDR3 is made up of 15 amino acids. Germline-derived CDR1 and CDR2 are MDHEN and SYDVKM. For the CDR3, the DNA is TGTGCCAGCAGTTCTCCCCCCGAGGGTTGGGATGGCTACACCTTC. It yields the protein CASSSPPEGWDGYTF.

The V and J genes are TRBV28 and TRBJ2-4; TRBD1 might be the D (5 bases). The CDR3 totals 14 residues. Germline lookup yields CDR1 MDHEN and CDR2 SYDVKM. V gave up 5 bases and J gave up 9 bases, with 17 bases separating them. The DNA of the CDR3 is TGTGCCAGCAGTGCCCGACAGACAGAGGCCATTCAGTACTTC. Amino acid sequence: CASSARQTEAIQYF.

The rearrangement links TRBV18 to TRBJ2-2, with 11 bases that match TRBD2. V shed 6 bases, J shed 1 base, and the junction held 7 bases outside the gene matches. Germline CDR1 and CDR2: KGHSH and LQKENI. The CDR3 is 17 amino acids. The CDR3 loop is CASSHRGTSGNTGELFF. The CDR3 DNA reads TGTGCCAGCTCTCACAGAGGGACTAGCGGGAACACCGGGGAGCTGTTTTTT.

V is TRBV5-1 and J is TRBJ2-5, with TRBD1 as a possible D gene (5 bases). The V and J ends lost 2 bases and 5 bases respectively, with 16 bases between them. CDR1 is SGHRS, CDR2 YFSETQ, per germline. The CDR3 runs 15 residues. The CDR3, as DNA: TGCGCCAGCAGCTTCAATACAGGAACCGGGGAGACCCAGTACTTC. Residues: CASSFNTGTGETQYF.

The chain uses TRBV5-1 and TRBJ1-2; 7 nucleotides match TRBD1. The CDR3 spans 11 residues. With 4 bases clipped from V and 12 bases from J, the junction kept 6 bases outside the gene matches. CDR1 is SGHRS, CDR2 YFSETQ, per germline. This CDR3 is CASSDDRVDTF. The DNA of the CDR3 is TGCGCCAGCAGCGATGACAGGGTTGACACCTTC.

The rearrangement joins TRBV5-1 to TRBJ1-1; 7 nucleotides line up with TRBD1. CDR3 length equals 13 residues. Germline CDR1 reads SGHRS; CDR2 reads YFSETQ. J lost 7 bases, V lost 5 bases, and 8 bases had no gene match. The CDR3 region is CASRGQTLNEAFF. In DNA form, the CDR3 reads TGCGCCAGCAGGGGACAGACCCTAAATGAAGCTTTCTTT.

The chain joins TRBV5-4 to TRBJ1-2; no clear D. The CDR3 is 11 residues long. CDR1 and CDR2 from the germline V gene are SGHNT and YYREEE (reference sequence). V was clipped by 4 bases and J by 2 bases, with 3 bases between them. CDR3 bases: TGTGCCAGCAGCCTCAACTATGGCTACACCTTC. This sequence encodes CASSLNYGYTF. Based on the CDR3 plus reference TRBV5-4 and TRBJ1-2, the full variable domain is ETGVTQSPTHLIKTRGQQVTLRCSSQSGHNTVSWYQQALGQGPQFIFQYYREEENGRGNFPPRFSGLQFPNYSSELNVNALELDDSALYLCASSLNYGYTFGSGTRLTVV.

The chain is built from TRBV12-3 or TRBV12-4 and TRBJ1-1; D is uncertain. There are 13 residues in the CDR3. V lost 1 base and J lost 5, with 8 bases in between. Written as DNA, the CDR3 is TGTGCCAGCAGTTTAGGGGGAGTAACTGAAGCTTTCTTT. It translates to CASSLGGVTEAFF.

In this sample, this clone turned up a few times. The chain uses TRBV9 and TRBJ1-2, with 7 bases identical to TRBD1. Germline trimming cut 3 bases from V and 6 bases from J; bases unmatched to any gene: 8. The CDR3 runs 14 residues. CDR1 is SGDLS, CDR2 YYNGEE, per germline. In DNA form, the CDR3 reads TGTGCCAGCAGCGCCGAACAGGGGAGGAATGGCTACACCTTC. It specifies CASSAEQGRNGYTF.

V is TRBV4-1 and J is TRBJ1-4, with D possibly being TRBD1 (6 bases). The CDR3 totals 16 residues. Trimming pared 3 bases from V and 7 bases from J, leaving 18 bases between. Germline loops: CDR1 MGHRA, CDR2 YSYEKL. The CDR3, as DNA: TGCGCCAGCAGCCAGTTTAATACAGGGATGGGTGAAAAACTGTTTTTT. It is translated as CASSQFNTGMGEKLFF.

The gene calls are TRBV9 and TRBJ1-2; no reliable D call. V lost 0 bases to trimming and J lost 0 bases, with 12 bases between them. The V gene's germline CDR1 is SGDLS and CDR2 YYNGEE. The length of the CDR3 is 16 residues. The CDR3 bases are TGTGCCAGCAGCGTAGTGAGGGATGGTGCTAACTATGGCTACACCTTC. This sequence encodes CASSVVRDGANYGYTF. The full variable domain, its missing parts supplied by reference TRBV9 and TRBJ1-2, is DSGVTQTPKHLITATGQRVTLRCSPRSGDLSVYWYQQSLDQGLQFLIQYYNGEERAKGNILERFSAQQFPDLHSELNLSSLELGDSALYFCASSVVRDGANYGYTFGSGTRLTVV.

The CDR3 sequence: CSASSLAGEYYEQYF. In DNA form, the CDR3 reads TGCAGTGCTAGTTCTCTAGCGGGAGAATACTACGAGCAGTACTTC. The chain uses TRBV20-1 and TRBJ2-7; 10 bases fit TRBD2. CDR1 DFQATT and CDR2 SNEGSKA come from the germline V gene (reference sequence). V lost 3 bases, J lost 3 bases, and 8 bases stayed unmatched. The CDR3 runs to 15 residues.

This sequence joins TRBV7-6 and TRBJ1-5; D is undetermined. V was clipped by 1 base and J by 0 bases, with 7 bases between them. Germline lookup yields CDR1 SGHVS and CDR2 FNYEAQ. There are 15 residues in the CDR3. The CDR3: CASSLDHNSNQPQHF. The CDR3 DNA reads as TGTGCCAGCAGCTTAGATCACAATAGCAATCAGCCCCAGCATTTT.

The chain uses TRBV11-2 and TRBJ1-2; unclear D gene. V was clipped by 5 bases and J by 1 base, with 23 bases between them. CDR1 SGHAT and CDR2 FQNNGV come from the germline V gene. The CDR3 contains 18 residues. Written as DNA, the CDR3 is TGTGCCAGCAGCCCCCCCTTCTCTATGGACGGACTTAACTATGGCTACACCTTC. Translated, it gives CASSPPFSMDGLNYGYTF. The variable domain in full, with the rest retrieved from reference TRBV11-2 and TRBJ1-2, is EAGVAQSPRYKIIEKRQSVAFWCNPISGHATLYWYQQILGQGPKLLIQFQNNGVVDDSQLPKDRFSAERLKGVDSTLKIQPAKLEDSAVYLCASSPPFSMDGLNYGYTFGSGTRLTVV.

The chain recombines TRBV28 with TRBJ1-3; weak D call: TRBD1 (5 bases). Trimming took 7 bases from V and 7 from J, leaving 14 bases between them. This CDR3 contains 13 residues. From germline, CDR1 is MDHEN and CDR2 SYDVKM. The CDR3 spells CASKAGLWNTIYF. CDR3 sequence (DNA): TGTGCCAGCAAAGCGGGGCTATGGAACACCATATATTTT. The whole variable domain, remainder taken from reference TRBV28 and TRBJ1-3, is DVKVTQSSRYLVKRTGEKVFLECVQDMDHENMFWYRQDPGLGLRLIYFSYDVKMKEKGDIPEGYSVSREKKERFSLILESASTNQTSMYLCASKAGLWNTIYFGEGSWLTVV.

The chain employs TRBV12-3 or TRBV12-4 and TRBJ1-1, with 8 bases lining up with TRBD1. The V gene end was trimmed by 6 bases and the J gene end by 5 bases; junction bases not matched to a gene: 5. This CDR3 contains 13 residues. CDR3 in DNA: TGTGCCAGCAGGATACAGGGGGGTACTGAAGCTTTCTTT. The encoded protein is CASRIQGGTEAFF.

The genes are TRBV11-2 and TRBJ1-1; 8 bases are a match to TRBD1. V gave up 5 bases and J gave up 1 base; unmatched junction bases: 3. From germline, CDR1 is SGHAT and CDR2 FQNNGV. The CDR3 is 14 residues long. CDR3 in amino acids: CASSPGGGNTEAFF. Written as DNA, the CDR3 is TGTGCCAGCAGCCCAGGGGGCGGGAACACTGAAGCTTTCTTT.

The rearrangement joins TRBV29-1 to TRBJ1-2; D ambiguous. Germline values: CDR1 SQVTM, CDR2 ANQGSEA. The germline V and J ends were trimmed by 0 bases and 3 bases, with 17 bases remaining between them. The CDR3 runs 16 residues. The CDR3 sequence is CSVEDSSPAAHYGYTF. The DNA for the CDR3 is TGCAGCGTTGAAGATAGTAGCCCCGCAGCACACTATGGCTACACCTTC.

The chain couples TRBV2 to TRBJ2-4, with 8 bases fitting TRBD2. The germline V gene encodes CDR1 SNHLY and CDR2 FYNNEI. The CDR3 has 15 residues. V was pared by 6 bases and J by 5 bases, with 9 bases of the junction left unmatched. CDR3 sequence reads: CASSPPGGLQNIQYF. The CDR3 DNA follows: TGTGCCAGCAGCCCTCCGGGGGGGCTGCAAAACATTCAGTACTTC.

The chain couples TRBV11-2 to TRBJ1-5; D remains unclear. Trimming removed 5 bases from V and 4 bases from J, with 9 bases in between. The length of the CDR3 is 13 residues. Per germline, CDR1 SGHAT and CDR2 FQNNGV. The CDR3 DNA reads TGTGCCAGCAGCACCGACTTTAATCAGCCCCAGCATTTT. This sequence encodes CASSTDFNQPQHF.

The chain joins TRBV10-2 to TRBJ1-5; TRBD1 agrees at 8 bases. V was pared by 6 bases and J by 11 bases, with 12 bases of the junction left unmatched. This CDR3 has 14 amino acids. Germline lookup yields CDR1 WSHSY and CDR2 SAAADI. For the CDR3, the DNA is TGCGCCAGCAGAGATGGACAGGGACATAGGTCCCAGCATTTT. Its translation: CASRDGQGHRSQHF.

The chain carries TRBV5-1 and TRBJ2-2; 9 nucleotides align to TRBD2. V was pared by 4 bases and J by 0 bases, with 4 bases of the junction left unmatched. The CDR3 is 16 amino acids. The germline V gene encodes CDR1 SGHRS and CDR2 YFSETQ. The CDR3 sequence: CASSPGLAANTGELFF. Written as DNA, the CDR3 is TGCGCCAGCAGCCCGGGACTAGCTGCGAACACCGGGGAGCTGTTTTTT. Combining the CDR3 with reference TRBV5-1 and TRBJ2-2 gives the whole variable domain KAGVTQTPRYLIKTRGQQVTLSCSPISGHRSVSWYQQTPGQGLQFLFEYFSETQRNKGNFPGRFSGRQFSNSRSEMNVSTLELGDSALYLCASSPGLAANTGELFFGEGSRLTVL.

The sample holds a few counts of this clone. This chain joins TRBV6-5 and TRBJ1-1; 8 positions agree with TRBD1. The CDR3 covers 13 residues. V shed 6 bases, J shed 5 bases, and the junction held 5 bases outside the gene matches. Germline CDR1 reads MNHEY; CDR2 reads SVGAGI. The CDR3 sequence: CASRDRAITEAFF. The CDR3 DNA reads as TGTGCCAGCAGGGACAGGGCAATAACTGAAGCTTTCTTT.